These T cell receptor beta chains were read from a single sample in a study of blood T cell repertoires in COVID-19. TCRdb's copy holds only in-frame clones and misses some; the assay was immunoSEQ multiplex PCR. The sample holds under 150,000 clones, 84% seen once. Sequencing was done on a sample of peripheral blood. These receptors were obtained from a woman of 80 years or more in a cohort sampled during active or convalescent COVID-19. The CDR3 runs from the conserved cysteine through the conserved F or W.

TRBV6-2/TRBV6-3	TRBJ1-4	CASSRQGRANEKLFF
TRBV3-1/TRBV3-2	TRBJ1-1	CASSPLITQGNTEAFF
TRBV25-1	TRBJ2-7	CASSEGGDRGPFYEQYF
TRBV6-2/TRBV6-3	TRBJ2-2	CASSYSDRGSGELFF
TRBV5-4	TRBJ2-3	CASSLELLTDTQYF
TRBV12-5	TRBJ1-6	CASGLVPDSPLHF
TRBV6-5	TRBJ2-7	CASSYSTGTVPYEQYF
TRBV11-2	TRBJ1-1	CASSSGTGVLMNTEAFF
TRBV14	TRBJ1-2	CASSPDRLYGYTF
TRBV7-8	TRBJ1-2	CASSLVTGAGGYTF
TRBV9	TRBJ2-3	CASSGTVPADTQYF
TRBV5-4	TRBJ2-5	CASSPTSGGQRETQYF
TRBV4-1	TRBJ1-6	CASRTGGSYNSPLHF
TRBV28	TRBJ1-4	CASSLTGTLTNEKLFF
TRBV7-9	TRBJ2-2	CASSPTWAGPNTGELFF
TRBV7-6	TRBJ1-2	CASRARGQGYGYTF
TRBV19	TRBJ2-1	CASTRVERGHNEQFF
TRBV18	TRBJ1-1	CASSPSGATEAFF
TRBV4-1	TRBJ2-5	CASSQGIAGGRETQYF
TRBV7-9	TRBJ1-1	CASRITGGDRAEAFF
TRBV5-8	TRBJ2-5	CASRPGRVRETQYF
TRBV3-1/TRBV3-2	TRBJ1-4	CASSQRGQANEKLFF
TRBV3-1/TRBV3-2	TRBJ2-1	CASSQVRDRDDEQFF
TRBV5-1	TRBJ1-1	CASSSQGSQGSMNTEAFF
TRBV11-3	TRBJ2-7	CASSSDRPRGQFSYEQYF
TRBV2	TRBJ1-1	CASSKEGGTMNTEAFF
TRBV4-1	TRBJ1-2	CASSQSIEQGGHYGYTF
TRBV21-1	TRBJ1-5	CASSKAGRRDRLNQPQHF
TRBV12-3/TRBV12-4	TRBJ2-7	CASSLTDSYEQYF
TRBV5-4	TRBJ2-1	CASSLGSSGGYNEQFF
TRBV29-1	TRBJ1-1	CSVDAGPNTEAFF
TRBV7-2	TRBJ2-5	CASSLGLAGIETQYF
TRBV24-1	TRBJ2-1	CATSANNEQFF
TRBV19	TRBJ1-1	CASSSQGTMNTEAFF
TRBV4-3	TRBJ1-1	CASSQGIRMESTEAFF
TRBV6-2/TRBV6-3	TRBJ2-2	CASSYSRGNTGELFF
TRBV28	TRBJ1-4	CASRPINTQRDEKLFF
TRBV14	TRBJ1-1	CASSTSWESTEAFF
TRBV3-1/TRBV3-2	TRBJ2-3	CASSQFFTTDTQYF
TRBV7-2	TRBJ2-2	CASISEAGSTGELFF
TRBV7-6	TRBJ2-5	CASSFTSLETQYF
TRBV5-1	TRBJ2-7	CASSSQGTSGYEQYF
TRBV4-3	TRBJ2-2	CASSQEGAAAELFF
TRBV18	TRBJ2-2	CASSPRTDTNTGELFF
TRBV30	TRBJ1-2	CAWSNSLGHANYGYTF
TRBV24-1	TRBJ1-2	CATSETSKTGDNYGYTF
TRBV19	TRBJ1-5	CASSSRDRVGNQPQHF
TRBV4-1	TRBJ1-1	CASSQDLRPEGTEAFF
TRBV2	TRBJ1-6	CATKLGTGTSPLHF
TRBV4-1	TRBJ2-2	CASSQEAGGITGELFF
TRBV7-3	TRBJ1-1	CASSPRDRGLGTEAFF
TRBV28	TRBJ1-4	CASSSTGTGSEKLFF
TRBV9	TRBJ2-5	CASSVTGTGAGKTQYF
TRBV27	TRBJ1-2	CASSIQSGVYGYTF